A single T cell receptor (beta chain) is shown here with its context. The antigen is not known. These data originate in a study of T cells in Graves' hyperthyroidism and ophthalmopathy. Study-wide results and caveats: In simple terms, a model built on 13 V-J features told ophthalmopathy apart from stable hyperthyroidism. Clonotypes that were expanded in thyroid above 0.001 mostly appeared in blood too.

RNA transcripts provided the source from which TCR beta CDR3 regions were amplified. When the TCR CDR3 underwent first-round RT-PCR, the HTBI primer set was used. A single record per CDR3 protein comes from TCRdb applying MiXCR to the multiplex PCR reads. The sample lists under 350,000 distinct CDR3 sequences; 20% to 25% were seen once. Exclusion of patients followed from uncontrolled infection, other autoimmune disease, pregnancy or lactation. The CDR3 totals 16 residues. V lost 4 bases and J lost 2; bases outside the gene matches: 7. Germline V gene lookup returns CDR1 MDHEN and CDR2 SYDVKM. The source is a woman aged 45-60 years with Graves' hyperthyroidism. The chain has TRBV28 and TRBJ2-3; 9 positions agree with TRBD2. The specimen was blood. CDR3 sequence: CASSSPGLAHTDTQYF. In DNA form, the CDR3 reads TGTGCCAGCAGTTCTCCGGGACTAGCCCACACAGATACGCAGTATTTT.